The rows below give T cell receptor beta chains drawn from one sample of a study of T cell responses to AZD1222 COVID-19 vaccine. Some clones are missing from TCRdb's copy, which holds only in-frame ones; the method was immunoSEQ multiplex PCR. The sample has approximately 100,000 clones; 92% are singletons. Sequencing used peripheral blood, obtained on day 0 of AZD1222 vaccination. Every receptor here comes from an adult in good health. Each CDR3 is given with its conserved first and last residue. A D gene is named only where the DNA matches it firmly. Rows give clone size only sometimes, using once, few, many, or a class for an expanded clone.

CASQLWTGANNEQFF,TGTGCCAGCCAACTATGGACAGGGGCGAACAATGAGCAGTTCTTC,TRBJ2-1,TRBV28,TRBD1,.
CASSQLGDTQYF,TGTGCCAGCAGCCAGCTAGGTGATACGCAGTATTTT,TRBJ2-3,TRBV3-1/TRBV3-2,.,.
CAISQEQGTGTGELFF,TGTGCCATCAGTCAAGAACAGGGGACGGGGACCGGGGAGCTGTTTTTT,TRBJ2-2,TRBV10-3,TRBD1,.
CATSNSTGGFYEQYF,TGTGCCACCAGCAACTCGACAGGGGGCTTCTACGAGCAGTACTTC,TRBJ2-7,TRBV15,TRBD1,.
CASMFQGTGELFF,TGTGCCAGCATGTTTCAGGGGACCGGGGAGCTGTTTTTT,TRBJ2-2,TRBV6-5,.,.
CASSQNHFAGVPNEQFF,TGTGCCAGCAGCCAGAACCACTTCGCGGGGGTCCCCAATGAGCAGTTCTTC,TRBJ2-1,TRBV3-1/TRBV3-2,TRBD2,.
CASASLGATNEKLFF,TGTGCCAGCGCTTCCTTGGGGGCAACTAATGAAAAACTGTTTTTT,TRBJ1-4,TRBV27,.,.
CASSDSTRVPEAFF,TGTGCCAGCAGCGACAGCACCAGGGTCCCTGAAGCTTTCTTT,TRBJ1-1,TRBV11-1,.,.
CASSYTGRQPQHF,TGTGCCAGCAGTTACACAGGGCGGCAGCCCCAGCATTTT,TRBJ1-5,TRBV6-2/TRBV6-3,.,.
CASSSRDRVNQPQHF,TGTGCCAGCAGTTCCCGGGACAGGGTGAATCAGCCCCAGCATTTT,TRBJ1-5,TRBV6-2/TRBV6-3,TRBD1,.
CASSGGAGPHEKLFF,TGTGCCAGCAGCGGGGGGGCAGGCCCCCATGAAAAACTGTTTTTT,TRBJ1-4,TRBV6-5,.,.
CASSIDRLAGLVGELFF,TGTGCCAGTAGTATAGATCGGCTAGCCGGCTTGGTCGGGGAGCTGTTTTTT,TRBJ2-2,TRBV19,.,.
CASSLEGTQPQHF,TGTGCCAGCAGCTTAGAGGGTACCCAGCCCCAGCATTTT,TRBJ1-5,TRBV7-2,.,once
CASALTGDQPQHF,TGTGCTAGTGCCCTGACAGGGGATCAGCCCCAGCATTTT,TRBJ1-5,TRBV12-5,TRBD1,.
CASSRTGGSYEQYF,TGTGCCAGCAGTAGAACAGGTGGGTCCTACGAGCAGTACTTC,TRBJ2-7,TRBV28,.,.
CASSLALAGSYNEQFF,TGTGCCAGCAGCTTAGCACTGGCGGGCTCCTACAATGAGCAGTTCTTC,TRBJ2-1,TRBV11-1,.,.
CASSVGQGGDTQYF,TGTGCCAGCAGCGTAGGGCAGGGGGGAGATACGCAGTATTTT,TRBJ2-3,TRBV9,.,.
CASSPMGVPLHF,TGTGCCAGCAGCCCCATGGGTGTCCCCCTCCACTTT,TRBJ1-6,TRBV5-5,.,.
CASSLGDSPSTDTQYF,TGTGCCAGCAGCTTAGGGGACAGTCCTAGCACAGATACGCAGTATTTT,TRBJ2-3,TRBV11-2,TRBD1,few
CASSYRNPDDWRNEQFF,TGTGCCAGCAGTTATCGTAATCCAGACGATTGGCGCAATGAGCAGTTCTTC,TRBJ2-1,TRBV6-2/TRBV6-3,.,.
CASSLAPVQGLEAFF,TGTGCCAGCAGCTTAGCGCCAGTACAGGGGCTTGAAGCTTTCTTT,TRBJ1-1,TRBV7-2,TRBD1,once
CASSSYNSPLHF,TGTGCCAGTAGCTCCTATAATTCACCCCTCCACTTT,TRBJ1-6,TRBV27,.,once
CASTGTHNSPLHF,TGTGCCAGCACGGGGACACACAATTCACCCCTCCACTTT,TRBJ1-6,TRBV6-5,.,.
CASRRWVDQPQHF,TGTGCCAGCAGGAGGTGGGTCGATCAGCCCCAGCATTTT,TRBJ1-5,TRBV6-5,.,.
CASSVGDRGFQPQHF,TGTGCCAGCAGCGTAGGAGACAGGGGGTTTCAGCCCCAGCATTTT,TRBJ1-5,TRBV9,TRBD1,.
CASSSRVEKLFF,TGTGCCAGCAGTTCGAGGGTTGAAAAACTGTTTTTT,TRBJ1-4,TRBV28,.,.
CASAPPNYGYTF,TGTGCCAGCGCTCCCCCTAACTATGGCTACACCTTC,TRBJ1-2,TRBV28,.,.
CASSLSLRTLNTASPLHF,TGTGCCAGCAGTTTATCGCTTAGGACACTTAATACAGCTTCACCCCTCCACTTT,TRBJ1-6,TRBV27,.,.
CASSQFGQGGYEQYF,TGTGCCAGCAGCCAATTCGGACAGGGGGGCTACGAGCAGTACTTC,TRBJ2-7,TRBV7-8,TRBD1,.
CASSYSAPWAYNEQFF,TGTGCCAGCAGTTATTCCGCTCCCTGGGCTTACAATGAGCAGTTCTTC,TRBJ2-1,TRBV6-6,.,.
CASSVRAGPSTDTQYF,TGTGCCAGCAGCGTACGAGCGGGACCAAGCACAGATACGCAGTATTTT,TRBJ2-3,TRBV9,TRBD2,.
CASSLLGGGIQYF,TGTGCCAGCAGTTTGCTTGGCGGGGGGATTCAGTACTTC,TRBJ2-4,TRBV27,TRBD2,few
CASSFLPGGLGNEQFF,TGTGCCAGCAGCTTTCTTCCGGGAGGGTTGGGGAATGAGCAGTTCTTC,TRBJ2-1,TRBV7-3,TRBD2,.
CASRGTRAGGLDTQYF,TGTGCCAGTAGGGGGACCCGGGCGGGGGGCCTCGATACGCAGTATTTT,TRBJ2-3,TRBV19,TRBD2,.
CASSLRGETQYF,TGTGCCAGCAGCTTAAGGGGAGAGACCCAGTACTTC,TRBJ2-5,TRBV7-7,.,once
CASSLGGEQPQHF,TGTGCCAGCAGCTTAGGGGGCGAACAGCCCCAGCATTTT,TRBJ1-5,TRBV7-2,.,.
CASSTLNFGTGNGNTIYF,TGTGCCAGTAGTACCCTCAACTTCGGGACAGGGAACGGAAACACCATATATTTT,TRBJ1-3,TRBV19,TRBD1,.
CASSKTSRETDTQYF,TGTGCCAGCAGTAAGACTAGTCGGGAGACAGATACGCAGTATTTT,TRBJ2-3,TRBV6-2/TRBV6-3,.,.
CASSTPGGPYNEQFF,TGTGCCAGCAGTACACCAGGGGGCCCGTACAATGAGCAGTTCTTC,TRBJ2-1,TRBV28,TRBD1,.
CASSPPGAQRSAEAFF,TGTGCCAGCAGCCCACCCGGGGCACAGAGGAGCGCTGAAGCTTTCTTT,TRBJ1-1,TRBV7-2,.,.
CASRIGTGIYEQYF,TGTGCCAGCAGAATCGGGACAGGCATATACGAGCAGTACTTC,TRBJ2-7,TRBV6-6,TRBD1,once
CASSPYGTGVFSNQPQHF,TGTGCCAGCTCACCATATGGGACAGGGGTGTTTAGCAATCAGCCCCAGCATTTT,TRBJ1-5,TRBV18,TRBD1,.
CASSFNRVRVSSNQPQHF,TGTGCCAGCAGTTTTAACAGGGTGAGGGTATCTAGCAATCAGCCCCAGCATTTT,TRBJ1-5,TRBV28,.,.
CASSWDLRETQYF,TGCGCCAGCAGCTGGGACTTGAGGGAGACCCAGTACTTC,TRBJ2-5,TRBV5-1,.,.
CASSQDNGGLGYGYTF,TGCGCCAGCAGCCAAGATAACGGGGGGCTCGGGTATGGCTACACCTTC,TRBJ1-2,TRBV4-3,.,.
CASSLSGLRGANVLTF,TGTGCCAGCAGCTTATCAGGGTTGAGAGGGGCCAACGTCCTGACTTTC,TRBJ2-6,TRBV7-6,.,.
CAGGGDHSGDTQYF,TGTGCCGGTGGCGGGGACCATAGCGGAGATACGCAGTATTTT,TRBJ2-3,TRBV9,.,.
CASSFLGLAAITDTQYF,TGTGCCAGCAGCTTCCTCGGACTAGCGGCGATCACAGATACGCAGTATTTT,TRBJ2-3,TRBV7-2,TRBD2,.
CASRWDRVPHGYTF,TGTGCCAGCAGGTGGGACAGGGTACCCCATGGCTACACCTTC,TRBJ1-2,TRBV28,TRBD1,.
CAISESGSGSSEQYF,TGTGCCATCAGTGAGTCCGGTAGCGGGAGTAGCGAGCAGTACTTC,TRBJ2-7,TRBV10-3,TRBD2,.
CASSSRDSFGDGYTF,TGTGCCAGCAGTTCTCGGGACAGCTTCGGGGATGGCTACACCTTC,TRBJ1-2,TRBV27,TRBD1,.
CASSRTSGGPRDEQFF,TGCGCCAGCAGCCGGACTAGCGGGGGGCCCCGAGATGAGCAGTTCTTC,TRBJ2-1,TRBV5-1,TRBD2,.
CASGRAEAGVNEQFF,TGCGCCAGCGGTCGGGCGGAGGCAGGGGTGAATGAGCAGTTCTTC,TRBJ2-1,TRBV5-1,.,.